The 14 T cell receptor beta chains below all came from one sample that was sequenced in a study of T cell responses to AZD1222 COVID-19 vaccine. The assay was immunoSEQ multiplex PCR, and TCRdb's table has in-frame clones only and misses some. The profile covers under 150,000 clones, with 80% to 90% appearing a single time and roughly 3.9% taken by the ten largest. Sequenced material: peripheral blood, taken on day 0 of MenACWY control vaccination. These receptors were collected from an adult in good health.

This clone was counted only a few times. CDR3 DNA: TGCGCCAGCAGCGAAGGACAGGGGCATAATTCACCCCTCCACTTT. Translated, it gives CASSEGQGHNSPLHF. The chain couples TRBV5-1 to TRBJ1-6; 9 nucleotides line up with TRBD1. The CDR3 contains 15 residues. Germline values: CDR1 SGHRS, CDR2 YFSETQ. The V and J ends lost 4 bases and 5 bases, in that order; junction bases with no gene match: 4.

This clone was seen a handful of times. The chain has TRBV27 and TRBJ1-2; maybe TRBD1 (6 bases). Germline V gene data show CDR1 as MNHEY and CDR2 as SMNVEV (reference sequence). V was shortened by 3 bases and J by 6 bases, with 14 bases between the two germline ends. CDR3 length equals 14 residues. In DNA, the CDR3 is TGTGCCAGCAGTTTCCAGGGGAGAGGGAATGGCTACACCTTC. It translates to CASSFQGRGNGYTF.

The V call is TRBV15, the J call TRBJ2-2; 7 bases align to TRBD1. This CDR3 has 15 amino acids. The germline gives CDR1 LNHNV, CDR2 YYDKDF (reference sequence). V gave up 1 base and J gave up 4 bases; unmatched junction bases: 3. The CDR3 DNA sequence: TGTGCCACCAGCAGAGCGGGACAGTTCACCGGGGAGCTGTTTTTT. It yields the protein CATSRAGQFTGELFF.

This chain joins TRBV5-8 and TRBJ1-5; D is unclear. Germline V CDR1 and CDR2: SGHTS, YDEGEE. V lost 1 base, J lost 4 bases, and 6 bases lay in between. The CDR3 contains 13 residues. CDR3: CASSLRRNQPQHF. For the CDR3, the DNA is TGTGCCAGCAGCTTGCGGCGGAATCAGCCCCAGCATTTT.

A few counts support this clone. The rearrangement links TRBV9 to TRBJ2-7; TRBD1 matches at 7 bases. CDR3 length: 16 residues. Germline CDR1 is SGDLS and CDR2 is YYNGEE. Trimming at V came to 2 bases and at J to 0 bases, leaving 8 bases not matched to a gene. The CDR3: CASSVTRGQDSYEQYF. The CDR3 bases are TGTGCCAGCAGCGTGACCCGCGGACAGGACTCCTACGAGCAGTACTTC.

This sequence joins TRBV5-5 and TRBJ2-1, with a possible D match to TRBD1 (5 bases). CDR1 SGHKS and CDR2 YYEKEE come from the germline V gene (reference sequence). The CDR3 length is 16 residues. Between the trimmed V and J ends, which lost 1 base and 4 bases, there was a span of 15 bases. This chain's CDR3 is CASSLLPETEYNEQFF. CDR3 sequence (DNA): TGTGCCAGCAGCTTGCTTCCTGAGACAGAGTACAATGAGCAGTTCTTC.

The chain uses TRBV9 and TRBJ2-7; no definite D call. There are 14 residues in the CDR3. Trimming took off 5 bases at V and 4 bases at J, with 16 bases between the two ends. Germline lookup yields CDR1 SGDLS and CDR2 YYNGEE. The CDR3 sequence is CASSPTSTRYEQYF. The CDR3 DNA reads TGTGCCAGCAGTCCCACTTCAACGCGGTACGAGCAGTACTTC.

The CDR3 sequence is CAWGTSGGPTDTQYF. CDR3 DNA: TGTGCCTGGGGGACTAGCGGGGGGCCCACAGATACGCAGTATTTT. V is TRBV30 and J is TRBJ2-3; 15 nucleotides match TRBD2. The CDR3 spans 15 residues. CDR1 GTSNPN and CDR2 SVGIG come from the germline V gene (reference sequence). The trim removed 5 bases at V and 2 bases at J, leaving 2 bases unmatched.

The rearrangement links TRBV5-1 to TRBJ1-5; 8 positions match TRBD1. J gave up 1 base and V 0 bases, and 0 bases lay outside the gene matches. Germline V gene sequence: CDR1 SGHRS, CDR2 YFSETQ. The CDR3 runs 15 residues. CDR3 loop: CASSLGTGSNQPQHF. The CDR3 bases are TGCGCCAGCAGCTTGGGGACAGGGAGCAATCAGCCCCAGCATTTT.

The rearrangement uses TRBV7-6 and TRBJ2-5, with 12 nucleotides matching TRBD2. The CDR3 contains 18 residues. J gave up 4 bases and V 0 bases, and 9 bases lay outside the gene matches. In germline, CDR1 is SGHVS, CDR2 FNYEAQ. The CDR3 DNA reads as TGTGCCAGCAGCTTAGCTGTTTCTAGCGGGGGGGCTGGAGAGACCCAGTACTTC. Its translation: CASSLAVSSGGAGETQYF.

The chain recombines TRBV27 with TRBJ1-2, with D possibly TRBD1 on 5 matching bases. CDR1 is MNHEY and CDR2 is SMNVEV in the germline V gene (reference sequence). The CDR3 runs to 12 residues. The germline V and J ends were trimmed by 2 bases and 10 bases, with 11 bases remaining between them. As DNA, the CDR3 is TGTGCCAGCAGTTTAGCAGGGACGTACTACACCTTC. This sequence encodes CASSLAGTYYTF.

The J gene is TRBJ1-2, the V gene TRBV7-2; 7 bases match TRBD1. This CDR3 contains 13 residues. V was pared by 6 bases and J by 4 bases, with 5 bases of the junction left unmatched. CDR1 is SGHTA and CDR2 is FQGNSA in the germline V gene. CDR3 in amino acids: CASRQGKLYGYTF. The CDR3 region has the DNA TGTGCCAGCAGACAGGGGAAACTCTATGGCTACACCTTC.

V gene TRBV5-4 combines with J gene TRBJ1-3; tentative D call: TRBD1 (5 bases). V lost 4 bases to trimming and J lost 4 bases, with 12 bases between them. The CDR3 length is 14 residues. Germline V gene lookup returns CDR1 SGHNT and CDR2 YYREEE (reference sequence). The CDR3 sequence: CASSRWGSGNTIYF. Here the CDR3 DNA reads TGTGCCAGCAGCCGCTGGGGGTCCGGAAACACCATATATTTT.

This clone was detected a few times. The genes are TRBV28 and TRBJ1-1, with TRBD1 matching 7 bases. The CDR3 is made up of 11 amino acids. Losses at the gene ends were 8 bases for V and 11 bases for J; bases not matched to a gene: 8. Germline V gives CDR1 MDHEN, CDR2 SYDVKM. CDR3 protein: CASGGQFWAFF. CDR3 bases: TGTGCCAGCGGGGGACAGTTTTGGGCTTTCTTT.